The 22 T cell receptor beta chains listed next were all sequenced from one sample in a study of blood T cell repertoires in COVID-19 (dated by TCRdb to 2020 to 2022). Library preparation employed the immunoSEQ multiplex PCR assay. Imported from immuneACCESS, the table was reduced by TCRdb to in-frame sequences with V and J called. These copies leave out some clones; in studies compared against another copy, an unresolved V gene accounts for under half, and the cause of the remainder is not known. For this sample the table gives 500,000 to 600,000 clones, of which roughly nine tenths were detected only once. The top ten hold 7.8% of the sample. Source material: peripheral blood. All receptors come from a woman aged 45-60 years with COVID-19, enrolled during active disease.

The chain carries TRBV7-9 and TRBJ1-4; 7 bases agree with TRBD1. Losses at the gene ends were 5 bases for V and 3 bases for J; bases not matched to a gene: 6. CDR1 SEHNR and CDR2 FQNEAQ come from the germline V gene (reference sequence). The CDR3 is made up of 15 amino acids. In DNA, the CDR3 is TGTGCCAGCAGCCTCGGGACAGTGCCTAATGAAAAACTGTTTTTT. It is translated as CASSLGTVPNEKLFF.

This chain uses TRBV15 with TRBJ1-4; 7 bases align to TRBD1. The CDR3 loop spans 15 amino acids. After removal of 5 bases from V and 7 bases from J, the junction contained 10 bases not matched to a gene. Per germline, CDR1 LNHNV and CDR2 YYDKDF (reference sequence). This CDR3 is CATSGNRDRREKLFF. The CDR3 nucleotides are TGTGCCACCAGCGGGAACCGGGACAGACGTGAAAAACTGTTTTTT.

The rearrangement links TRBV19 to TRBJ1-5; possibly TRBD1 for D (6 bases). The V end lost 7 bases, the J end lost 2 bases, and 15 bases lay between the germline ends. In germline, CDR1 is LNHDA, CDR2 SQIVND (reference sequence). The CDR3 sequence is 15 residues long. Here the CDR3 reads CASKEQGARNQPQHF. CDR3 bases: TGTGCCAGTAAAGAACAGGGTGCGCGCAATCAGCCCCAGCATTTT.

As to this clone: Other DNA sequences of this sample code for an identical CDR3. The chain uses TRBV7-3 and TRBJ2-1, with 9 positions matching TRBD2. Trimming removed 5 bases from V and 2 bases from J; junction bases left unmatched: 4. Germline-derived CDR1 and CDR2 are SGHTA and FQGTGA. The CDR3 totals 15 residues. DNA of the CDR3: TGTGCCAGCAGCCTAAGCGGGGGGCCCTACAATGAGCAGTTCTTC. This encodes CASSLSGGPYNEQFF.

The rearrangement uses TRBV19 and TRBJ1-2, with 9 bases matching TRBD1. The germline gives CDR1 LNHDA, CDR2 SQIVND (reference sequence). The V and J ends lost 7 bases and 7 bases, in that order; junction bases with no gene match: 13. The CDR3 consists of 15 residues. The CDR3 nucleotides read TGTGCCAGTAACTCGCCGGGACAGGGTCTGGGTGGCTACACCTTC. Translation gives CASNSPGQGLGGYTF.

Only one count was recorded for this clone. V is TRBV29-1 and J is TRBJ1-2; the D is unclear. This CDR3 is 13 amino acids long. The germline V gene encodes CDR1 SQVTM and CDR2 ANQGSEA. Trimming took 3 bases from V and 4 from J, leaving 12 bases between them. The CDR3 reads CSVDRGQTYGYTF. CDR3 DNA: TGCAGCGTTGATCGGGGTCAGACCTATGGCTACACCTTC.

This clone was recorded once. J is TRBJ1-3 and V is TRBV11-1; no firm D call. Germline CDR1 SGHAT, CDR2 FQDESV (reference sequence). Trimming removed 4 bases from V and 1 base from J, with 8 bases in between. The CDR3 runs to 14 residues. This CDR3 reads CASSSTRSGNTIYF. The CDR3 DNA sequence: TGTGCCAGCAGCTCGACGAGGTCTGGAAACACCATATATTTT.

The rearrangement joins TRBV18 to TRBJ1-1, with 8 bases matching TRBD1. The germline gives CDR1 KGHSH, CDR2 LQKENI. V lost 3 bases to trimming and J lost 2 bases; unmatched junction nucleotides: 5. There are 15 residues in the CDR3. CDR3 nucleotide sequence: TGTGCCAGCTCACCGTCTGCAGGGGGCAACACTGAAGCTTTCTTT. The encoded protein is CASSPSAGGNTEAFF. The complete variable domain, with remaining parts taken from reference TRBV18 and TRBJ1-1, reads NAGVMQNPRHLVRRRGQEARLRCSPMKGHSHVYWYRQLPEEGLKFMVYLQKENIIDESGMPKERFSAEFPKEGPSILRIQQVVRGDSAAYFCASSPSAGGNTEAFFGQGTRLTVV.

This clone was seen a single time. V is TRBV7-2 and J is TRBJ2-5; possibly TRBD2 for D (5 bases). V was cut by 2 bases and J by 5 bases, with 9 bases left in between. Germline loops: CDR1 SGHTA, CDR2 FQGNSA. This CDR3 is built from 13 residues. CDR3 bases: TGTGCCAGCAGCTTACCTAGCAGGGAGACCCAGTACTTC. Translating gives CASSLPSRETQYF. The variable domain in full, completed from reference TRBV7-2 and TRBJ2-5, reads GAGVSQSPSNKVTEKGKDVELRCDPISGHTALYWYRQSLGQGLEFLIYFQGNSAPDKSGLPSDRFSAERTGGSVSTLTIQRTQQEDSAVYLCASSLPSRETQYFGPGTRLLVL.

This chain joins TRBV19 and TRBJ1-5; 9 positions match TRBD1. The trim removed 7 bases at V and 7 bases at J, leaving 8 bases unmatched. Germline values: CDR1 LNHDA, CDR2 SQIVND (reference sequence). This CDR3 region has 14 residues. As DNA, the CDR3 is TGTGCCAGTACCCCGGGACAGGGAAAACAGCCCCAGCATTTT. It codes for CASTPGQGKQPQHF.

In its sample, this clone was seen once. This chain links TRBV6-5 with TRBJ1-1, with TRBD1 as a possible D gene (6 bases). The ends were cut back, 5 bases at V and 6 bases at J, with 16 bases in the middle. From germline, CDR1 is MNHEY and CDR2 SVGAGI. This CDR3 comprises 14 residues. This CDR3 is CASSLRDTAPEAFF. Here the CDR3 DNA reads TGTGCCAGCAGTCTCCGGGACACGGCCCCTGAAGCTTTCTTT.

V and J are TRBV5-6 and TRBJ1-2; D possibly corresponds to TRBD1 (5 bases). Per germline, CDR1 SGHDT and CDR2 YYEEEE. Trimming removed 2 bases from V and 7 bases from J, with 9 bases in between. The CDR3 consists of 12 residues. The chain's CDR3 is CASSLTGGGYTF. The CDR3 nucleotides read TGTGCCAGCAGCTTAACAGGCGGTGGCTACACCTTC.

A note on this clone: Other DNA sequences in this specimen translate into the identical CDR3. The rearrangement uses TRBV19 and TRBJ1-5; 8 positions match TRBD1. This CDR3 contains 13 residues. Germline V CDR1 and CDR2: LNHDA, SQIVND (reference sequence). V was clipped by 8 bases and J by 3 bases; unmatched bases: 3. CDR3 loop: CASGQGLNQPQHF. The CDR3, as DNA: TGTGCCAGTGGACAGGGACTCAATCAGCCCCAGCATTTT.

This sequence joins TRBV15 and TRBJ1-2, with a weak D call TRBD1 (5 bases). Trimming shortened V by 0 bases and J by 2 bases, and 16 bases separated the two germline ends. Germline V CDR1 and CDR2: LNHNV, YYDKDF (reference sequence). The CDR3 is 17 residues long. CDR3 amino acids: CATSRDRGLQVNYGYTF. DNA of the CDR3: TGTGCCACCAGCAGAGATAGGGGTTTACAGGTGAACTATGGCTACACCTTC.

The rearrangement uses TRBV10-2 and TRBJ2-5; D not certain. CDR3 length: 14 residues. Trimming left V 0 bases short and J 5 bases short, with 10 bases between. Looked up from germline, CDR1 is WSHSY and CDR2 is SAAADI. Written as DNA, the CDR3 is TGCGCCAGCAGTGAGTCGCGGTTTATGGAGACCCAGTACTTC. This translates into CASSESRFMETQYF.

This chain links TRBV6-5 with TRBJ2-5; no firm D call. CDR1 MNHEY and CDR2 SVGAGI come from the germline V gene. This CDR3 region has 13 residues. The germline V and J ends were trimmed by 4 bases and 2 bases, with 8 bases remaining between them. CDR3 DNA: TGTGCCAGCAGTTTGGGCTATCAAGAGACCCAGTACTTC. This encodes CASSLGYQETQYF.

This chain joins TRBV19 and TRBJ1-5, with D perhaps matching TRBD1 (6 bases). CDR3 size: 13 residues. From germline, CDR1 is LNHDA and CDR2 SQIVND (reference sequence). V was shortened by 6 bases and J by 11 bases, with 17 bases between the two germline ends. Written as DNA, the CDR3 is TGTGCCAGTAGCCCCAGCGTAAGGGGGACCCAGCATTTT. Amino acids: CASSPSVRGTQHF.

The CDR3 sequence: CASSSNRGRDTEAFF. For the CDR3, the DNA is TGTGCCAGCAGTTCTAACAGGGGCAGGGACACTGAAGCTTTCTTT. The rearrangement links TRBV6-5 to TRBJ1-1; TRBD1 matches 7 bases. Germline CDR1 reads MNHEY; CDR2 reads SVGAGI. Trimming cost V 4 bases and J 3 bases; bases outside gene matches: 8. This CDR3 comprises 15 residues.

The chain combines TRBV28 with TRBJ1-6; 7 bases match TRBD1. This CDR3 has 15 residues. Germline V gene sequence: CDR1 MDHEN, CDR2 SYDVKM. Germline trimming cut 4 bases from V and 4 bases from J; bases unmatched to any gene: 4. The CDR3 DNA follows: TGTGCCAGCAGTTCTCCGGGACAGTATAATTCACCCCTCCACTTT. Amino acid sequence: CASSSPGQYNSPLHF.

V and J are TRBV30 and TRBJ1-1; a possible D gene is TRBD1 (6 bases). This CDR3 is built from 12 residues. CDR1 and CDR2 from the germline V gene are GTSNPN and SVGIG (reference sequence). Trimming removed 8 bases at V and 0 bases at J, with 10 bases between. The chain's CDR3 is CAGDKMNTEAFF. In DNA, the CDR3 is TGTGCCGGGGACAAAATGAACACTGAAGCTTTCTTT.

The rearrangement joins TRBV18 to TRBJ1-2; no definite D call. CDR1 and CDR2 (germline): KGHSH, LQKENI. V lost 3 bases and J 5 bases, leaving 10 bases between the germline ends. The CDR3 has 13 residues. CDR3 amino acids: CASSPQTGYGYTF. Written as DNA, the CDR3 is TGTGCCAGCTCACCGCAGACGGGGTATGGCTACACCTTC.

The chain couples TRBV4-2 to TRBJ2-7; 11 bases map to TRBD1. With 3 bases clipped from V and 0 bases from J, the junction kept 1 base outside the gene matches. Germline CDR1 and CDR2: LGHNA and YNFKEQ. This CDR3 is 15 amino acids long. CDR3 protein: CASSHGTGGSYEQYF. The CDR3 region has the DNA TGTGCCAGCAGCCACGGGACAGGGGGCTCCTACGAGCAGTACTTC.